Listed below are T cell receptor beta chains from one sample, sequenced in a study of blood T cell repertoires in COVID-19. Profiled with immunoSEQ multiplex PCR; TCRdb holds only in-frame clones, not every one. The sample includes roughly 110,000 clones, around 83% seen only once; the top ten take 4.3%. Material for sequencing was peripheral blood. Receptor source: a man between 70 and 80 years old with acute or convalescent COVID-19. The CDR3 runs from the conserved cysteine through the conserved F or W. The D gene is left open where the match is weak. Not all rows give a size; the values are once, few, many and, for expanded clones, a class.

clone size,V gene,D gene,CDR3 length,J gene,CDR3 protein,CDR3 DNA
NA,TRBV7-6,NA,11,TRBJ2-1,CASSGEFEQFF,TGTGCCAGCAGCGGGGAGTTTGAGCAGTTCTTC
NA,TRBV7-9,NA,19,TRBJ1-4,CASSPKAGERVLTNEKLFF,TGTGCCAGCAGCCCGAAGGCAGGGGAGAGGGTACTAACTAATGAAAAACTGTTTTTT
NA,TRBV7-9,TRBD2,15,TRBJ2-1,CASSLGSSGPGEQFF,TGTGCCAGCAGCTTAGGGTCTAGCGGGCCCGGTGAGCAGTTCTTC
NA,TRBV19,TRBD1,14,TRBJ1-2,CASSTRHRGNGYTF,TGTGCCAGTAGTACTAGGCACAGGGGGAATGGCTACACCTTC
NA,TRBV19,NA,15,TRBJ2-7,CASSIAEGVSYEQYF,TGTGCCAGTAGTATAGCCGAGGGGGTCTCCTACGAGCAGTACTTC
NA,TRBV6-5,NA,15,TRBJ1-3,CASSYSQASGNTIYF,TGTGCCAGCAGTTACTCTCAGGCCTCTGGAAACACCATATATTTT
NA,TRBV6-5,NA,12,TRBJ2-5,CASSYPRGTQYF,TGTGCCAGCAGTTACCCACGCGGGACCCAGTACTTC
NA,TRBV5-1,NA,15,TRBJ1-1,CASSPWWGPDTEAFF,TGCGCCAGCAGCCCCTGGTGGGGCCCTGACACTGAAGCTTTCTTT
NA,TRBV10-2,NA,13,TRBJ2-2,CASSDQNTGELFF,TGCGCCAGCAGTGACCAAAACACCGGGGAGCTGTTTTTT
NA,TRBV7-8,TRBD2,18,TRBJ2-2,CASSLTSGGAYNTGELFF,TGTGCCAGCAGCCTGACTAGCGGGGGGGCCTATAACACCGGGGAGCTGTTTTTT
NA,TRBV7-9,TRBD1,15,TRBJ2-7,CASSSDRGYSYEQYF,TGTGCCAGCAGCTCGGACAGGGGCTACTCCTACGAGCAGTACTTC
NA,TRBV19,TRBD1,15,TRBJ2-5,CASSAQTGAGETQYF,TGTGCCAGTAGTGCCCAGACAGGGGCCGGAGAGACCCAGTACTTC
NA,TRBV19,TRBD1,13,TRBJ2-5,CASSTGGWETQYF,TGTGCCAGTAGTACAGGGGGCTGGGAGACCCAGTACTTC
NA,TRBV7-2,NA,18,TRBJ1-2,CASSLKGPNPGLSYGYTF,TGTGCCAGCAGCTTAAAGGGGCCAAACCCAGGCCTGTCCTATGGCTACACCTTC
NA,TRBV5-5,TRBD1,15,TRBJ1-3,CASSLSGQGENTIYF,TGTGCCAGCAGCTTGTCGGGACAGGGGGAAAACACCATATATTTT
NA,TRBV18,NA,16,TRBJ1-1,CASSPFPGVLNTEAFF,TGTGCCAGCTCACCGTTCCCAGGGGTCTTGAACACTGAAGCTTTCTTT
NA,TRBV7-9,TRBD1,15,TRBJ1-4,CASSLGGQGSEKLFF,TGTGCCAGCAGCTTAGGCGGACAGGGCAGTGAAAAACTGTTTTTT
NA,TRBV3-1/TRBV3-2,TRBD2,15,TRBJ2-1,CASSLAGGPYNEQFF,TGTGCCAGCAGCCTAGCGGGGGGGCCCTACAATGAGCAGTTCTTC
NA,TRBV4-1,NA,14,TRBJ2-1,CASVGGDSYNEQFF,TGCGCCAGCGTTGGCGGGGACTCCTACAATGAGCAGTTCTTC
NA,TRBV5-1,NA,13,TRBJ2-3,CASSSTPADTQYF,TGCGCCAGCAGCTCCACCCCGGCAGATACGCAGTATTTT
once,TRBV7-2,TRBD1,15,TRBJ1-2,CASSLGQGANYGYTF,TGTGCCAGCAGCTTAGGACAGGGAGCCAACTATGGCTACACCTTC
NA,TRBV7-9,TRBD2,18,TRBJ2-5,CASSSWRVLAGGKETQYF,TGTGCCAGCAGCTCTTGGAGGGTTCTAGCGGGGGGGAAAGAGACCCAGTACTTC
NA,TRBV7-2,NA,13,TRBJ1-1,CASSLQQGTEAFF,TGTGCCAGCAGCCTTCAGCAGGGCACTGAAGCTTTCTTT
NA,TRBV13,NA,16,TRBJ2-1,CASSSLRSGVYNEQFF,TGTGCCAGCAGCTCCCTGAGGAGCGGAGTCTACAATGAGCAGTTCTTC
NA,TRBV5-4,NA,15,TRBJ1-2,CASSARADGSDGYTF,TGTGCCAGCAGCGCTCGGGCGGACGGTAGCGATGGCTACACCTTC
NA,TRBV24-1,NA,13,TRBJ2-1,CATSDWALDEQFF,TGTGCCACCAGTGATTGGGCGCTGGATGAGCAGTTCTTC
NA,TRBV5-1,TRBD2,17,TRBJ2-2,CASSPLFSGANTGELFF,TGCGCCAGCAGCCCACTCTTTAGCGGGGCGAACACCGGGGAGCTGTTTTTT
few,TRBV10-2,TRBD1,13,TRBJ1-5,CASGTGDNQPQHF,TGCGCCAGTGGAACAGGGGACAATCAGCCCCAGCATTTT
NA,TRBV25-1,NA,15,TRBJ2-3,CASSVAGGGTDTQYF,TGTGCCAGCAGTGTAGCCGGAGGGGGCACAGATACGCAGTATTTT
NA,TRBV19,NA,12,TRBJ2-1,CASSARGDEQFF,TGTGCCAGTAGCGCCAGGGGCGATGAGCAGTTCTTC
NA,TRBV2,TRBD1,15,TRBJ1-2,CASREQGALGYGYTF,TGTGCCAGCAGGGAACAGGGGGCGTTGGGCTATGGCTACACCTTC
NA,TRBV7-9,TRBD1,17,TRBJ1-1,CASSLGTGVSWRTEAFF,TGTGCCAGCAGCTTAGGAACAGGGGTGTCGTGGAGGACTGAAGCTTTCTTT
NA,TRBV7-8,NA,15,TRBJ1-1,CASSLGVREDTEAFF,TGTGCCAGCAGCTTAGGGGTACGGGAGGACACTGAAGCTTTCTTT
few,TRBV2,TRBD2,16,TRBJ2-3,CASSEAVRGATDTQYF,TGTGCCAGCAGTGAGGCGGTGCGGGGGGCGACAGATACGCAGTATTTT
once,TRBV5-1,TRBD1,15,TRBJ1-4,CASSLQQGANEKLFF,TGCGCCAGCAGCTTACAACAGGGGGCGAATGAAAAACTGTTTTTT
NA,TRBV27,TRBD1,14,TRBJ1-1,CASSPGQGYTEAFF,TGTGCCAGCAGTCCTGGACAGGGGTACACTGAAGCTTTCTTT
few,TRBV5-1,TRBD1,14,TRBJ2-5,CASSSGQTQETQYF,TGCGCCAGCAGCTCGGGACAGACCCAAGAGACCCAGTACTTC
NA,TRBV7-3,TRBD1,14,TRBJ1-2,CASSPGGRGLGYTF,TGTGCCAGCAGCCCAGGGGGCAGGGGGTTAGGCTACACCTTC
NA,TRBV5-1,TRBD2,14,TRBJ2-7,CASNIGGTSDEQYF,TGCGCCAGCAATATAGGTGGGACTAGCGACGAGCAGTACTTC
NA,TRBV7-9,TRBD1,14,TRBJ2-2,CASSTGQGAGELFF,TGTGCCAGCAGCACGGGACAGGGGGCCGGGGAGCTGTTTTTT
few,TRBV7-2,NA,15,TRBJ1-2,CASSYTGSGGDGYTF,TGTGCCAGCAGCTATACCGGGTCCGGAGGTGATGGCTACACCTTC
NA,TRBV2,NA,15,TRBJ1-2,CASRFGSVGNYGYTF,TGTGCCAGCCGCTTTGGATCGGTCGGGAACTATGGCTACACCTTC